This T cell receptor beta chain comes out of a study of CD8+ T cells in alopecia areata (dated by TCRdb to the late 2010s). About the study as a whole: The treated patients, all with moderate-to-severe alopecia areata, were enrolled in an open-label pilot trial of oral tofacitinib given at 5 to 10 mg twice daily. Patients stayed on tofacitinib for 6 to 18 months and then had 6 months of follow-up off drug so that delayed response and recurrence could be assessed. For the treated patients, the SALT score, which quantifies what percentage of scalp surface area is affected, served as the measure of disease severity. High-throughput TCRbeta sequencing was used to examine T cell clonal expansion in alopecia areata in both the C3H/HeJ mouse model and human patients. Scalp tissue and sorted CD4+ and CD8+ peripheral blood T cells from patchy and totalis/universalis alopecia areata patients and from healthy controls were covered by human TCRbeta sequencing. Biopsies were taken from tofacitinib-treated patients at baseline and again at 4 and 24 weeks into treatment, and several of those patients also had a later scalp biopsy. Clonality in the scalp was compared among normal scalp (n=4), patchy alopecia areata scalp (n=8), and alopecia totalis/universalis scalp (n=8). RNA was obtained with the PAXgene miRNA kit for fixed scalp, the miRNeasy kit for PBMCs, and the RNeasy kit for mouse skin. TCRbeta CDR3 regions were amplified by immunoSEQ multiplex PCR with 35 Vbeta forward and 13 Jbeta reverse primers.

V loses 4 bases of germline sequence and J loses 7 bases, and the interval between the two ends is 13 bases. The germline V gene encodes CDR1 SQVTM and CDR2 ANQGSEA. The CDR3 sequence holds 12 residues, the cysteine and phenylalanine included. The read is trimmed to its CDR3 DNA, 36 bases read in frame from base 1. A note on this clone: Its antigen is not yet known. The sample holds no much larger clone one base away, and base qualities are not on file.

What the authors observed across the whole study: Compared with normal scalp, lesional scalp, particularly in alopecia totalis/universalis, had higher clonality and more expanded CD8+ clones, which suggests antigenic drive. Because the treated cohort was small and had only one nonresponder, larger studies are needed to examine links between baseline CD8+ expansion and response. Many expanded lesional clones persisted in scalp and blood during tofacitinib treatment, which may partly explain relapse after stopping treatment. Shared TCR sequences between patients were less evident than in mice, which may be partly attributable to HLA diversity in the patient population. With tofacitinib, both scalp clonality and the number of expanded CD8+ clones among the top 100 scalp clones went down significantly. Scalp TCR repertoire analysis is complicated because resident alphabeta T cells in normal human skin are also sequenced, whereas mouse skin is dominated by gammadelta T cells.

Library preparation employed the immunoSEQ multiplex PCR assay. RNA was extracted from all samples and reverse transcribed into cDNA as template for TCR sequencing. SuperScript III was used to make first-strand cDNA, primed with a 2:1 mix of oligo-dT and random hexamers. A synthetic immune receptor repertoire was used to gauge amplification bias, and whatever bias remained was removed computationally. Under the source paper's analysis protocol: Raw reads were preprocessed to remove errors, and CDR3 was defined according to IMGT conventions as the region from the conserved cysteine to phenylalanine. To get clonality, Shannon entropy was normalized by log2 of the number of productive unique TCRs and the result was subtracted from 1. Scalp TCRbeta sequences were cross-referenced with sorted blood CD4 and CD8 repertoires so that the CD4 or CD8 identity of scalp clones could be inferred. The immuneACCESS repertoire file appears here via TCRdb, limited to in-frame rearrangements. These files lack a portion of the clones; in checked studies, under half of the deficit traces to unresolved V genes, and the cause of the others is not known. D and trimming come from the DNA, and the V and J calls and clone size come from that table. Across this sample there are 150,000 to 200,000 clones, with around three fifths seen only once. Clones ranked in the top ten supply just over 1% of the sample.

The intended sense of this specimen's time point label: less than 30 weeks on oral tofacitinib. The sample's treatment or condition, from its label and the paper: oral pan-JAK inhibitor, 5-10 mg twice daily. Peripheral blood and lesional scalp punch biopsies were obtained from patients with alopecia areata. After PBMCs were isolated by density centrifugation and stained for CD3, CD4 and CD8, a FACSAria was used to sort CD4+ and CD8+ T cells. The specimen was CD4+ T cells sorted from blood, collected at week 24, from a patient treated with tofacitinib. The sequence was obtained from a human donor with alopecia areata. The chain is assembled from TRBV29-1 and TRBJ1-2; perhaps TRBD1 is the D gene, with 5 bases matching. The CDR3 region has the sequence CSVGQGDGGYTF. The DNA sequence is TGCAGCGTTGGGCAAGGGGACGGTGGCTACACCTTC.